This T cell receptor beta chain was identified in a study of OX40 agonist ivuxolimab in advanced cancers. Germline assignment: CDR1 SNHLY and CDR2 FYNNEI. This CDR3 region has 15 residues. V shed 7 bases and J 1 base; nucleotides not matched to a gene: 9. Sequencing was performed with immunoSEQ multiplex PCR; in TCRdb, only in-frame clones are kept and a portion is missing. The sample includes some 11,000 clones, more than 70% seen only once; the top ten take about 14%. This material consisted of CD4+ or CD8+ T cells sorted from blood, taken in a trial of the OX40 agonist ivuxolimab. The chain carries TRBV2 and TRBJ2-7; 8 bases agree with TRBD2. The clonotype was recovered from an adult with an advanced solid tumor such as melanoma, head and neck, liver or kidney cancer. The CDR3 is CASIPTTSASYEQYF. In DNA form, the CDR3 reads TGTGCCAGCATTCCTACGACTAGCGCTTCCTACGAGCAGTACTTC. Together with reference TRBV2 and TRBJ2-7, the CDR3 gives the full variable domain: EPEVTQTPSHQVTQMGQEVILRCVPISNHLYFYWYRQILGQKVEFLVSFYNNEISEKSEIFDDQFSVERPDGSNFTLKIRSTKLEDSAMYFCASIPTTSASYEQYFGPGTRLTVT.